Here is one T cell receptor (beta chain) with its context. This entry comes from a study of blood T cell repertoires in COVID-19. As originally analysed: Researchers report that nucleated cell counts were estimated from reference gene primer amplification. Measured with immunoSEQ multiplex PCR; TCRdb has only the in-frame clones, and not every one. V, J and clone size were drawn from that table, and D and trimming were deduced from the DNA. The sample lists 300,000 to 450,000 clones; roughly 86% were seen once. Trimming took 5 bases from V and 1 from J, leaving 2 bases between them. In germline, CDR1 is SGHAT, CDR2 FQNNGV. The CDR3 length is 11 residues. Adults between roughly 18 and 95 years of age took part from under 30 US areas. Grouping used clinical history reported by participants in a survey and questionnaire. Shortly before study entry, within 2 weeks, exposed participants had met a COVID-19 case.

The source material was PBMCs or T cells enriched from blood (not recorded which). This receptor was taken from a woman in her thirties who had been exposed to COVID-19. V usage is TRBV11-2 and J usage is TRBJ2-5; D uncertain. CDR3 amino acids: CASSLQETQYF. CDR3 coding DNA: TGTGCCAGCAGCCTCCAAGAGACCCAGTACTTC. Together with reference TRBV11-2 and TRBJ2-5, the CDR3 gives the full variable domain: EAGVAQSPRYKIIEKRQSVAFWCNPISGHATLYWYQQILGQGPKLLIQFQNNGVVDDSQLPKDRFSAERLKGVDSTLKIQPAKLEDSAVYLCASSLQETQYFGPGTRLLVL.